The next 19 T cell receptor beta chains were all read from a single sample in a study of brain metastases from non-small cell lung cancer. Generated by immunoSEQ multiplex PCR, the TCRdb table keeps only in-frame clones and is missing some. The table records roughly 14,000 clones, over 75% of them present only once. The sequencing sample was made of primary lung tumor tissue. The receptors originated from a donor at least 40 years old with non-small cell lung cancer.

This chain uses TRBV14 with TRBJ1-2; no reliable D call. CDR3 length equals 16 residues. Trimming took 1 base from V and 2 from J, leaving 14 bases between them. Germline-derived CDR1 and CDR2 are SGHDN and FVKESK. The CDR3 nucleotides read TGTGCCAGCAGCCAAGTGATTTTCGGCACGAACTATGGCTACACCTTC. It is translated as CASSQVIFGTNYGYTF.

This sequence joins TRBV27 and TRBJ2-2; the D call may be TRBD1 or TRBD2 (6 bases each). The CDR3 extends over 15 amino acids. Trimming cost V 8 bases and J 2 bases, with 15 bases left between them. Looked up from germline, CDR1 is MNHEY and CDR2 is SMNVEV (reference sequence). CDR3 loop: CASLRRGLNTGELFF. The CDR3 region has the DNA TGTGCCAGCCTGCGTCGGGGGCTTAACACCGGGGAGCTGTTTTTT.

J is TRBJ1-1 and V is TRBV6-1, with a tentative D call TRBD1 (5 bases). This CDR3 region has 15 residues. The V and J ends lost 0 bases and 7 bases respectively, with 15 bases between them. Germline V lookup: CDR1 MNHNS, CDR2 SASEGT. The CDR3 protein is CASSEALTGGIEAFF. In DNA, the CDR3 is TGTGCCAGCAGTGAAGCGCTTACGGGGGGGATTGAAGCTTTCTTT.

The chain carries TRBV30 and TRBJ1-3, with D unresolved. Germline lookup yields CDR1 GTSNPN and CDR2 SVGIG (reference sequence). V lost 4 bases and J 0 bases, leaving 7 bases between the germline ends. This CDR3 contains 13 residues. The CDR3 spells CAWNPSSGNTIYF. The CDR3 coding sequence is TGTGCCTGGAACCCGAGCTCTGGAAACACCATATATTTT.

The V call is TRBV4-3, the J call TRBJ1-2, with 9 bases matching TRBD1. Germline loops: CDR1 LGHNA, CDR2 YSLEER. This CDR3 is built from 16 residues. V lost 0 bases and J lost 7; bases outside the gene matches: 9. This CDR3 is CASSQDWDRDVGGYTF. DNA for the CDR3: TGCGCCAGCAGCCAAGATTGGGACAGGGATGTTGGTGGCTACACCTTC.

About this clone: Additional DNA sequences in this sample encode the identical CDR3. Written as DNA, the CDR3 is TGCGCCAGCAGCTTCTCAGAGAACACTGAAGCTTTCTTT. Protein: CASSFSENTEAFF. This chain connects TRBV5-1 to TRBJ1-1; D is undetermined. V was pared by 2 bases and J by 1 base, with 6 bases between. CDR1 is SGHRS and CDR2 is YFSETQ in the germline V gene. The CDR3 runs to 13 residues.

The CDR3 region is CASSHERDTEAFF. CDR3 nucleotide sequence: TGTGCCAGCAGCCATGAGCGAGACACTGAAGCTTTCTTT. The V and J genes are TRBV14 and TRBJ1-1; unclear D gene. The CDR3 loop spans 13 amino acids. The V end lost 3 bases, the J end lost 3 bases, and 8 bases lay between the germline ends. Germline V gives CDR1 SGHDN, CDR2 FVKESK.

V and J are TRBV7-9 and TRBJ2-7; 8 bases match TRBD2. The ends lost 7 bases at V and 5 bases at J; junction bases unmatched: 10. The CDR3 extends over 14 amino acids. Germline CDR1 reads SEHNR; CDR2 reads FQNEAQ (reference sequence). CDR3: CASMPRAGGNEQYF. CDR3 in DNA: TGTGCCAGCATGCCCCGGGCGGGGGGCAACGAGCAGTACTTC.

This clone appeared a few times. This chain uses TRBV2 with TRBJ1-5; the match to TRBD1 covers 10 bases. This CDR3 region has 14 residues. Unmatched junction bases numbered 4, after V lost 7 bases and J lost 4 bases. Germline CDR1 reads SNHLY; CDR2 reads FYNNEI. CDR3 protein: CASTPDRGNQPQHF. DNA for the CDR3: TGTGCCAGCACTCCGGACAGGGGGAATCAGCCCCAGCATTTT.

As regards this clone: A junction boundary mismatches the germline segment, possibly from a read error. The J gene is TRBJ2-2, the V gene TRBV28, with D perhaps TRBD1 (6 bases). CDR3 length equals 17 residues. CDR1 is MDHEN and CDR2 is SYDVKM in the germline V gene. CDR3 residues: CVSSPPGHPQGTGELFF. DNA of the CDR3: TGTGTCAGCAGTCCCCCGGGACACCCGCAAGGCACCGGGGAGCTGTTTTTT.

The V call is TRBV6-5, the J call TRBJ1-2, with no clear D. Germline V gene lookup returns CDR1 MNHEY and CDR2 SVGAGI. Trimming stripped 8 bases from V and 4 bases from J, with 14 bases between. The CDR3 runs 13 residues. In DNA, the CDR3 is TGTGCCAGCCGGGATAACATCTTCTATGGCTACACCTTC. Protein sequence: CASRDNIFYGYTF.

DNA for the CDR3: TGTGCCAGCAGCCGATCCGGGGCAGGTGGGGCCAACGTCCTGACTTTC. Its translation is CASSRSGAGGANVLTF. The gene calls are TRBV3-1 (or the pseudogene TRBV3-2) and TRBJ2-6, with D perhaps given as TRBD1 or TRBD2 (5 bases each). This CDR3 contains 16 residues. The V end was cut by 4 bases, the J end by 3 bases, with 13 bases between. From germline, CDR1 is LGHDT and CDR2 YNNKEL (reference sequence).

This clone was recorded only once. DNA for the CDR3: TGTGCCACCAGTGTCCCCGGGAGCCAAGAGACCCAGTACTTC. Translation gives CATSVPGSQETQYF. The chain employs TRBV24-1 and TRBJ2-5, with D perhaps TRBD2 (6 bases). This CDR3 comprises 14 residues. The germline gives CDR1 KGHDR, CDR2 SFDVKD. The germline V and J ends were trimmed by 5 bases and 1 base, with 10 bases remaining between them.

The gene calls are TRBV3-1 (or the pseudogene TRBV3-2) and TRBJ1-1, with 7 nucleotides matching TRBD1. After removal of 4 bases from V and 4 bases from J, the junction contained 12 bases not matched to a gene. This CDR3 has 16 amino acids. Germline V gene sequence: CDR1 LGHDT, CDR2 YNNKEL (reference sequence). The CDR3 DNA sequence: TGTGCCAGCAGCCGCAGGGGGTCGAGGGTGGGCACTGAAGCTTTCTTT. Its protein is CASSRRGSRVGTEAFF.

This clone showed up just once. The J gene is TRBJ1-2, the V gene TRBV9, with 9 bases aligning to TRBD1. Germline V gene sequence: CDR1 SGDLS, CDR2 YYNGEE. The CDR3 runs to 12 residues. Losses at the gene ends were 8 bases for V and 7 bases for J; bases not matched to a gene: 6. In DNA, the CDR3 is TGTGCCAGTACCACAGGGGGCGGTGGCTACACCTTC. As protein: CASTTGGGGYTF.

The rearrangement joins TRBV7-6 to TRBJ2-5; D is perhaps TRBD1 (5 bases). This CDR3 is built from 12 residues. Germline loops: CDR1 SGHVS, CDR2 FNYEAQ. V lost 4 bases, J lost 5 bases, and 8 bases lay in between. The CDR3 loop is CASSSQAETQYF. Here the CDR3 DNA reads TGTGCCAGCAGCTCACAGGCGGAGACCCAGTACTTC.

This chain links TRBV3-1 (or the pseudogene TRBV3-2) with TRBJ1-1; 10 bases match TRBD1. Losses at the gene ends were 5 bases for V and 11 bases for J; bases not matched to a gene: 8. The germline V gene has CDR1 LGHDT and CDR2 YNNKEL (reference sequence). This CDR3 contains 13 residues. In nucleotides, the CDR3 is TGTGCCAGCAGCGGACAGGGGGTCGTGCGCGCTTTCTTT. Protein: CASSGQGVVRAFF.

The chain carries TRBV5-1 and TRBJ2-2; 10 bases map to TRBD1. The germline CDR1 and CDR2 sequences are SGHRS and YFSETQ. The CDR3 sequence is 16 residues long. J lost 7 bases, V lost 3 bases, and 9 bases had no gene match. CDR3 sequence reads: CASSWDGTGVFGELFF. CDR3 nucleotides: TGCGCCAGCAGCTGGGACGGGACAGGGGTTTTCGGGGAGCTGTTTTTT.

The chain has TRBV30 and TRBJ1-3; D is perhaps TRBD1 (6 bases). Germline V CDR1 and CDR2: GTSNPN, SVGIG (reference sequence). Trimming cost V 7 bases and J 6 bases, with 22 bases left between them. The CDR3 length is 15 residues. The CDR3 bases are TGTGCCTCGGCGTCGGGGGGCGCAATGGTAAACACCATATATTTT. This translates into CASASGGAMVNTIYF.